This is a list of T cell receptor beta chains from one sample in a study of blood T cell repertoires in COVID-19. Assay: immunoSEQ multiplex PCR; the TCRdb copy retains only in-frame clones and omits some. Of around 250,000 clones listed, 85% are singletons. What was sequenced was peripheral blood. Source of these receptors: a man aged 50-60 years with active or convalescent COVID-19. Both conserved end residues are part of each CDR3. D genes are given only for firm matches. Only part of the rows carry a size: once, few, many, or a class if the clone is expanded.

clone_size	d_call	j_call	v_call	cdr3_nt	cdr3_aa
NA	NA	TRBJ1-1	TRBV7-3	TGTGCCAGCAGCTTAACGGGGGACTCTGAAGCTTTCTTT	CASSLTGDSEAFF
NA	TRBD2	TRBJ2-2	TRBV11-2	TGTGCCAGCAGCTTAGTTTATGGGGGGGCCGGGGAGCTGTTTTTT	CASSLVYGGAGELFF
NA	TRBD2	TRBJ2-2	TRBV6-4	TGTGCCAGCAGTGAGATAGCGGGAGTATCTGGGGAGCTGTTTTTT	CASSEIAGVSGELFF
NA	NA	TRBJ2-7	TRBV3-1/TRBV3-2	TGTGCCAGCAGCCAACTTGACAGAGAGCAGTACTTC	CASSQLDREQYF
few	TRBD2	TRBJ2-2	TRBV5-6	TGTGCCAGCAGCTGGACGGGACTAGCTCCCGGGGAGCTGTTTTTT	CASSWTGLAPGELFF
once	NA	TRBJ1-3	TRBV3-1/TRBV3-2	TGTGCCAGCAGCCAAGGTCGCTCTGGAAACACCATATATTTT	CASSQGRSGNTIYF
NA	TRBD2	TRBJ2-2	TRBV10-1	TGCGCCAGCAGTGATACTAGCGGGAGGGCCAGGAAAACCGGGGAGCTGTTTTTT	CASSDTSGRARKTGELFF
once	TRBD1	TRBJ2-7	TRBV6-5	TGTGCCAGCAGTTACGCCTCAGGGGGCTCCTACGAGCAGTACTTC	CASSYASGGSYEQYF
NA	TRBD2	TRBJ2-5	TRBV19	TGTGCCAGTAGTATAGGACTAGCTTTCGAAGAGACCCAGTACTTC	CASSIGLAFEETQYF
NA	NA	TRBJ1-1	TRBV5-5	TGTGCCAGCAGCTTGGAGGCTGGAGGGGCTTTCTTT	CASSLEAGGAFF
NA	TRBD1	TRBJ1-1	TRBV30	TGTGCCTGGAGTGTACAGACAGGGGCTGAAGCTTTCTTT	CAWSVQTGAEAFF
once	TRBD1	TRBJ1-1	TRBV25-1	TGTGCCAGCAAGCAAACTACAGGGGGACGAACTGAAGCTTTCTTT	CASKQTTGGRTEAFF
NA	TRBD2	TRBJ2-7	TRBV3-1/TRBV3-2	TGTGCCAGCAGCCCTGGACTAGCAACCGAGCAGTACTTC	CASSPGLATEQYF
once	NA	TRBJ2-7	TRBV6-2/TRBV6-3	TGTGCCAGCAGTCCGGACGGGGTCGGCGAGCAGTACTTC	CASSPDGVGEQYF
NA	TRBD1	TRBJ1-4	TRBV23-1	TGCGCCAGCACCGACAGGGGGGGACAGGGGGATGAAAAACTGTTTTTT	CASTDRGGQGDEKLFF
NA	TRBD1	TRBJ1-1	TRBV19	TGTGCCAGTAGGGGTACAGGGGGGAGCACTGAAGCTTTCTTT	CASRGTGGSTEAFF
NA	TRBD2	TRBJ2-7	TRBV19	TGTGCCAGTAGTATATCGTCGGGAGGCTCCTACGAGCAGTACTTC	CASSISSGGSYEQYF